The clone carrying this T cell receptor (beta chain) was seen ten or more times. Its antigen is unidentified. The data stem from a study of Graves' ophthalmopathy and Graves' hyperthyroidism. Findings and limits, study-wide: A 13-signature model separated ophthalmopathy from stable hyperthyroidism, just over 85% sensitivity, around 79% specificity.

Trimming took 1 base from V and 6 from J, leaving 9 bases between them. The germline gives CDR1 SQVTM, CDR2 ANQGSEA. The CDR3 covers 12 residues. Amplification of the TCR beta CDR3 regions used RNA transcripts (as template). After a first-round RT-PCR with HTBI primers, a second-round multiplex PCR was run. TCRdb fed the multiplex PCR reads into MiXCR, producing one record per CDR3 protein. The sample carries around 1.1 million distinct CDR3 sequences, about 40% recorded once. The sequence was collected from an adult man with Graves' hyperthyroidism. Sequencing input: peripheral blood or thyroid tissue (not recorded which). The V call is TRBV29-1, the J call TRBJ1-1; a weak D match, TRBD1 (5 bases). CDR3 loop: CSVEVVGAEAFF. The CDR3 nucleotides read TGCAGCGTTGAAGTGGTGGGGGCTGAAGCTTTCTTT.